The 27 T cell receptor beta chains in this list originate from one sample, sequenced in a study of cytomegalovirus exposure and HLA in healthy donors. TCRdb keeps only in-frame clones here, not all; method: immunoSEQ multiplex PCR. This table has 150,000 to 180,000 clones, less than 90% appearing once. The specimen was PBMCs. The receptors shown here come from a man between 18 and 35 years old in good health and CMV-seropositive.

A single count supports this clone. This chain uses TRBV5-4 with TRBJ2-5; 7 bases fit TRBD1. The CDR3 is 15 amino acids. Germline CDR1 is SGHNT and CDR2 is YYREEE (reference sequence). The V segment lost 3 bases and the J segment 5 bases; nucleotides outside the gene matches: 10. The DNA of the CDR3 is TGTGCCAGCAGCTCAACAGGGGCCCCGGGGGAGACCCAGTACTTC. This encodes CASSSTGAPGETQYF.

This chain joins TRBV27 and TRBJ1-1, with 10 bases aligning to TRBD1. Germline values: CDR1 MNHEY, CDR2 SMNVEV (reference sequence). V dropped 10 bases and J dropped 2; count of bases not matched to a gene: 4. CDR3 size: 13 residues. CDR3 amino acids: CATGQGPNTEAFF. In DNA form, the CDR3 reads TGTGCCACGGGACAGGGGCCAAACACTGAAGCTTTCTTT.

This clone has more than one count but fewer than ten. The rearrangement joins TRBV11-3 to TRBJ1-1, with TRBD1 as a possible D gene (5 bases). Germline-derived CDR1 and CDR2 are SGHNT and YENEEA. V was cut by 3 bases and J by 3 bases, with 11 bases left in between. The CDR3 is made up of 14 amino acids. This CDR3 is CASSLRGGDTEAFF. The CDR3, as DNA: TGTGCCAGCAGCTTGCGGGGAGGGGACACTGAAGCTTTCTTT.

The CDR3 bases are TGTGCCAGCAGTGGCCCAGGACAGGGGGTTGAAGTTTTGCCGCGTCAGCCCCAGCATTTT. Amino acids: CASSGPGQGVEVLPRQPQHF. The J gene is TRBJ1-5, the V gene TRBV6-1; TRBD1 matches at 10 bases. V was clipped by 4 bases and J by 6 bases; unmatched bases: 21. CDR1 and CDR2 (germline): MNHNS, SASEGT. CDR3 length: 20 residues.

The rearrangement uses TRBV10-3 and TRBJ2-1; 15 positions match TRBD2. This CDR3 is 17 amino acids long. V was pared by 5 bases and J by 2 bases, with 4 bases of the junction left unmatched. CDR1 and CDR2 (germline): ENHRY, SYGVKD. The CDR3 sequence: CAISKGTSGRTYNEQFF. The CDR3 DNA follows: TGTGCCATCAGTAAAGGGACTAGCGGGAGGACCTACAATGAGCAGTTCTTC.

This chain links TRBV5-4 with TRBJ2-3; D may be TRBD1 (6 bases). Germline V gene sequence: CDR1 SGHNT, CDR2 YYREEE (reference sequence). The CDR3 is 14 amino acids. Trimming removed 0 bases at V and 7 bases at J, with 12 bases between. CDR3 protein: CASSLDRVAYTQYF. The CDR3 region has the DNA TGTGCCAGCAGCTTGGACAGGGTAGCATATACGCAGTATTTT.

This clone turned up a few times. This chain links TRBV11-2 with TRBJ2-7; 7 nucleotides match TRBD1. This CDR3 spans 14 amino acids. The ends lost 1 base at V and 3 bases at J; junction bases unmatched: 3. Germline assignment: CDR1 SGHAT and CDR2 FQNNGV. The CDR3 protein is CASSLGGGIYEQYF. The CDR3 coding sequence is TGTGCCAGCAGCTTAGGAGGGGGCATCTACGAGCAGTACTTC.

The gene calls are TRBV6-5 and TRBJ1-2; possibly TRBD1 for D (6 bases). Germline lookup yields CDR1 MNHEY and CDR2 SVGAGI. Between the trimmed V and J ends, which lost 5 bases and 2 bases, there was a span of 12 bases. The CDR3 has 14 amino acids. CDR3 nucleotides: TGTGCCAGCAGTGAGGGCAGGGGCAACTATGGCTACACCTTC. Translation: CASSEGRGNYGYTF.

The chain is built from TRBV7-9 and TRBJ1-5; 8 nucleotides match TRBD1. Losses at the gene ends were 10 bases for V and 3 bases for J; bases not matched to a gene: 11. This CDR3 spans 15 amino acids. Germline V CDR1 and CDR2: SEHNR, FQNEAQ (reference sequence). Here the CDR3 reads CATSSPGQDNQPQHF. CDR3 in DNA: TGTGCCACATCGAGCCCGGGACAGGACAATCAGCCCCAGCATTTT.

This clone was seen only once. The chain couples TRBV4-2 to TRBJ2-7; 13 bases map to TRBD2. V trimming: 4 bases; J trimming: 6 bases; junction bases outside the gene matches: 12. Germline V gene lookup returns CDR1 LGHNA and CDR2 YNFKEQ. This CDR3 comprises 17 residues. For the CDR3, the DNA is TGTGCCAGCAGCCGACCTAGGACTAGCGGGAGTGTTTTCGAGCAGTACTTC. Encoded protein: CASSRPRTSGSVFEQYF.

The gene calls are TRBV23-1 and TRBJ1-1, with a weak D call TRBD1 (5 bases). TRBV23-1 is labeled an ORF, and its function is uncertain. The length of the CDR3 is 13 residues. V lost 4 bases, J lost 2 bases, and 8 bases lay in between. CDR3 residues: CASSPRANTEAFF. The CDR3 DNA sequence: TGCGCCAGCAGTCCCAGGGCCAACACTGAAGCTTTCTTT.

The V call is TRBV9, the J call TRBJ2-7; 12 bases align to TRBD2. This CDR3 has 14 residues. V trimming: 3 bases; J trimming: 5 bases; junction bases outside the gene matches: 3. Germline V CDR1 and CDR2: SGDLS, YYNGEE. The CDR3 here is CASSASGGADEQYF. The CDR3 bases are TGTGCCAGCAGCGCTAGCGGGGGGGCCGACGAGCAGTACTTC.

This clone was seen more than once but under ten times. This chain links TRBV7-2 with TRBJ1-5; 8 nucleotides align to TRBD1. The V segment lost 2 bases and the J segment 3 bases; nucleotides outside the gene matches: 3. The CDR3 is made up of 15 amino acids. Germline CDR1 reads SGHTA; CDR2 reads FQGNSA. CDR3 sequence (DNA): TGTGCCAGCAGCTTACAGGGGGCAATCAATCAGCCCCAGCATTTT. Its protein is CASSLQGAINQPQHF.

The chain couples TRBV6-5 to TRBJ2-5; unclear D gene. Germline assignment: CDR1 MNHEY and CDR2 SVGAGI. The CDR3 runs to 13 residues. V lost 6 bases and J lost 2, with 10 bases in between. CDR3 residues: CASSPDFQETQYF. The CDR3 nucleotides are TGTGCCAGCAGCCCTGACTTTCAAGAGACCCAGTACTTC.

V is TRBV9 and J is TRBJ2-2, with TRBD2 matching 10 bases. The J segment lost 2 bases and the V segment lost 1 base, leaving 5 bases of the junction unmatched. Germline values: CDR1 SGDLS, CDR2 YYNGEE. This CDR3 has 17 amino acids. CDR3 protein: CASSVPSGGPNTGELFF. The CDR3 DNA is TGTGCCAGCAGCGTACCTAGCGGGGGACCTAACACCGGGGAGCTGTTTTTT.

In its sample, this clone was seen a few times. V gene TRBV9 combines with J gene TRBJ1-2, with a tentative D call TRBD1 (5 bases). V lost 0 bases and J lost 6, with 9 bases in between. CDR3 length equals 13 residues. Germline-derived CDR1 and CDR2 are SGDLS and YYNGEE. In DNA, the CDR3 is TGTGCCAGCAGCGTAGAAGGGGCTAATGGCTACACCTTC. It yields the protein CASSVEGANGYTF.

This chain links TRBV5-1 with TRBJ2-3, with no clear D. In germline, CDR1 is SGHRS, CDR2 YFSETQ. The CDR3 is 10 residues long. Trimming stripped 7 bases from V and 3 bases from J, with 3 bases between. The CDR3 is CASVTDTQYF. The CDR3 coding sequence is TGCGCCAGCGTAACAGATACGCAGTATTTT.

Remarks on this clone: Because the CDR3 is missing its conserved closing phenylalanine or tryptophan, this is likely a read error. It is unclear where the CDR3 begins or ends on the DNA, so no DNA is shown, and the CDR3 is as TCRdb lists it. This chain joins TRBV27 and TRBJ2-7; the table's TRBD2 call for D was not verified on the DNA. The germline V gene has CDR1 MNHEY and CDR2 SMNVEV (reference sequence). The CDR3 extends over 12 residues, inclusive of both ends. The CDR3 loop is CASSLLGLGRED.

The V call is TRBV9, the J call TRBJ2-3, with D tentatively TRBD2 (5 bases). The V end lost 0 bases, the J end lost 5 bases, and 10 bases lay between the germline ends. Looked up from germline, CDR1 is SGDLS and CDR2 is YYNGEE. The CDR3 has 14 residues. The CDR3 reads CASSVGAGGDTQYF. The CDR3 bases are TGTGCCAGCAGCGTAGGGGCAGGAGGAGATACGCAGTATTTT.

The V and J genes are TRBV5-1 and TRBJ2-5; 8 bases are a match to TRBD1. Germline V gene sequence: CDR1 SGHRS, CDR2 YFSETQ. CDR3 length equals 15 residues. The V segment lost 1 base and the J segment 0 bases; nucleotides outside the gene matches: 2. The CDR3 bases are TGCGCCAGCAGCTTGATGGACAGGGACCAAGAGACCCAGTACTTC. Translated, it gives CASSLMDRDQETQYF.

The rearrangement uses TRBV15 and TRBJ2-5; 7 nucleotides agree with TRBD2. The ends lost 3 bases at V and 1 base at J; junction bases unmatched: 5. The CDR3 loop spans 15 amino acids. CDR1 is LNHNV, CDR2 YYDKDF, per germline (reference sequence). CDR3 DNA sequence: TGTGCCACCAGCAGTTGGCGGGGGATCCAAGAGACCCAGTACTTC. This gives the protein CATSSWRGIQETQYF.

The chain is built from TRBV2 and TRBJ2-5, with 10 bases matching TRBD2. Germline V gene sequence: CDR1 SNHLY, CDR2 FYNNEI. This CDR3 contains 14 residues. V dropped 7 bases and J dropped 1; count of bases not matched to a gene: 3. The CDR3 here is CASKQREGQETQYF. CDR3 coding DNA: TGTGCCAGCAAGCAGCGGGAGGGCCAAGAGACCCAGTACTTC.

The chain combines TRBV5-6 with TRBJ2-7; 14 nucleotides agree with TRBD2. CDR1 and CDR2 from the germline V gene are SGHDT and YYEEEE. V shed 4 bases and J 3 bases; nucleotides not matched to a gene: 6. The CDR3 contains 16 residues. The CDR3 DNA follows: TGTGCCAGCAGCCGGAGGACTAGCGGGGGGATCTACGAGCAGTACTTC. Protein product: CASSRRTSGGIYEQYF.

As to this clone: Sequence at one end of the junction differs from germline and may be a read error. V is TRBV12-5 and J is TRBJ1-6; 9 bases fit TRBD1. CDR1 and CDR2 (germline): LGHNT, FRNRAP. CDR3 size: 13 residues. The CDR3 region has the DNA TGTGCTAGTGGCGGGACAGGGAATTCAGCCCTCCACTTT. It yields the protein CASGGTGNSALHF.

CDR3 residues: CASSSSLGGWHEQYF. CDR3 bases: TGTGCCAGCAGTTCGTCCCTTGGGGGCTGGCACGAGCAGTACTTC. The chain recombines TRBV27 with TRBJ2-7, with D possibly being TRBD1 (6 bases). The germline gives CDR1 MNHEY, CDR2 SMNVEV (reference sequence). Trimming took 4 bases from V and 5 from J, leaving 18 bases between them. The CDR3 is 15 amino acids.

The J gene is TRBJ1-6, the V gene TRBV6-5, with 7 nucleotides matching TRBD1. The V and J ends lost 11 bases and 7 bases, in that order; junction bases with no gene match: 5. The CDR3 consists of 12 residues. Germline V CDR1 and CDR2: MNHEY, SVGAGI. The CDR3 DNA reads TGTGCCGGAAGACAGGGAAATTCACCCCTCCACTTT. It specifies CAGRQGNSPLHF.

The V call is TRBV5-1, the J call TRBJ2-3; the D is unclear. Germline V gene data show CDR1 as SGHRS and CDR2 as YFSETQ. The CDR3 spans 14 residues. The V end lost 1 base, the J end lost 0 bases, and 6 bases lay between the germline ends. The CDR3 spells CASSLITSTDTQYF. CDR3 nucleotide sequence: TGCGCCAGCAGCTTGATTACTAGCACAGATACGCAGTATTTT.